The entry below gives a single T cell receptor (beta chain) sequence along with its context. Germline V lookup: CDR1 SNHLY, CDR2 FYNNEI. The CDR3 totals 13 residues. Trimming left V 8 bases short and J 7 bases short, with 14 bases between. The data belong to a study of cytomegalovirus exposure and HLA in healthy donors. Sequencing was performed with immunoSEQ multiplex PCR; in TCRdb, only in-frame clones are kept and a portion is missing. Of 50,000 to 70,000 clones listed, about 95% are singletons. The V and J genes are TRBV2 and TRBJ2-2; unclear D gene. This clonotype was sampled from a woman aged 18-30 years in good health and CMV-seropositive. Input material: PBMCs. The CDR3 nucleotides read TGTGCCAGCTCGACACAACGATACGGGGAGCTGTTTTTT. This codes for CASSTQRYGELFF.